This note documents a single T cell receptor (beta chain) sequence. Its antigen is still unknown. The blood sample was taken during the colonoscopy visit. Up to 500,000 reads were sequenced per sample. This table comes from immunoSEQ multiplex PCR, and its TCRdb copy is limited to in-frame clones, with some not included. The profile shows about 32,000 clones, roughly 86% of them singletons. The data derive from a study of pediatric ulcerative colitis. The study's findings and limits: A couple of patients had blood samples with substantially reduced template counts. Rectal repertoires separated controls, mild-moderate and acute severe colitis.

Sequenced material: blood. The sequence was obtained from a boy younger than 18 with severe ulcerative colitis.

The chain's CDR3 is CASRVGRVNTGELFF. In DNA, the CDR3 is TGTGCCAGCAGGGTGGGTCGGGTGAACACCGGGGAGCTGTTTTTT. The chain joins TRBV7-8 to TRBJ2-2; D gene unclear. V gave up 6 bases and J gave up 1 base, with 12 bases separating them. CDR3 length: 15 residues. Germline V gene data show CDR1 as SGHVS and CDR2 as FQNEAQ.